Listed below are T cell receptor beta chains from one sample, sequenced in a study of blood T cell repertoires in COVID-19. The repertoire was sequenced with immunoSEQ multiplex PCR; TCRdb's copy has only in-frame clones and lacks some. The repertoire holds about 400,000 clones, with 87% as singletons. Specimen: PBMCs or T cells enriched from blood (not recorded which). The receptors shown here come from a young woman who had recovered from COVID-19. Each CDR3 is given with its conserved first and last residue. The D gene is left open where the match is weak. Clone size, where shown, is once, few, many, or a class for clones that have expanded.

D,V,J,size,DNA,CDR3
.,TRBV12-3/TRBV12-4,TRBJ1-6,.,TGTGCCAGCAGCCCTACCCTTTCACCCCTCCACTTT,CASSPTLSPLHF
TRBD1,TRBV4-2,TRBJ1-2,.,TGTGCCAGCAGCCAAGAGACAGGGGGCACCTATGGCTACACCTTC,CASSQETGGTYGYTF
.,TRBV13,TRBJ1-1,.,TGTGCCAGCAGCTTACAGGAGAACACTGAAGCTTTCTTT,CASSLQENTEAFF
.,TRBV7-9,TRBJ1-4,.,TGTGCCAGCAGCTTAGGGGCTGGTGGGAATGAAAAACTGTTTTTT,CASSLGAGGNEKLFF
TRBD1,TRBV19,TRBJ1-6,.,TGTGCCAGTAGCCCACTGGCCGGGACAGGGACTTCACCCCTCCACTTT,CASSPLAGTGTSPLHF
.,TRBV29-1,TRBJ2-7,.,TGCAGCGTTGAAGATTCCAGACAGTACGAGCAGTACTTC,CSVEDSRQYEQYF
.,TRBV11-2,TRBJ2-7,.,TGTGCCAGCAGCCTAGAGGGACTGATGAGCTCCTACGAGCAGTACTTC,CASSLEGLMSSYEQYF
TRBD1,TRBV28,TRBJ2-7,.,TGTGCCAGCAGTTCGGACAGGGTCCTCTCCTACGAGCAGTACTTC,CASSSDRVLSYEQYF
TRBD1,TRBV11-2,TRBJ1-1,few,TGTGCCAGCAGCTCCACAGGGGGAGTCGCTGAAGCTTTCTTT,CASSSTGGVAEAFF
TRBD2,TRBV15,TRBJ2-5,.,TGTGCCACCAGCAGAGACCCGGGGAGGGGAGAGACCCAGTACTTC,CATSRDPGRGETQYF
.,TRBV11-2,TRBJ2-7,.,TGTGCCAGCAGCTTAGAATTCGGGTCCAACTACGAGCAGTACTTC,CASSLEFGSNYEQYF
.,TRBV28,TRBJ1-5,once,TGTGCCAGCAGTGATAGGGGGAAAGGCAATCAGCCCCAGCATTTT,CASSDRGKGNQPQHF
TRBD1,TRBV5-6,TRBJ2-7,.,TGTGCCAGCAGCTTCGCCAGGGGGCTTTACGAGCAGTACTTC,CASSFARGLYEQYF
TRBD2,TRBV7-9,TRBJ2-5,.,TGTGCCAGCAGCCCAAGGCCTAGCGGAGAGACCCAGTACTTC,CASSPRPSGETQYF
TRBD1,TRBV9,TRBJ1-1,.,TGTGCCAGCAGCGCGCCGGGACAGGGGGCGATGACTGAAGCTTTCTTT,CASSAPGQGAMTEAFF
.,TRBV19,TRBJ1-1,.,TGTGCCAGTAGTACGGGGAGGGGTGGCACTGAAGCTTTCTTT,CASSTGRGGTEAFF
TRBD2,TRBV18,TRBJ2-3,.,TGTGCCAGCTCACAGATCTACGGGACTAGCGGGAGATCAGATACGCAGTATTTT,CASSQIYGTSGRSDTQYF
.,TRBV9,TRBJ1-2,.,TGTGCCAGCAGCGTTGACACCAACTATGGCTACACCTTC,CASSVDTNYGYTF
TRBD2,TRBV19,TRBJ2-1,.,TGTGCCAGTAGTACGGGACTAGCGGTCTACAATGAGCAGTTCTTC,CASSTGLAVYNEQFF
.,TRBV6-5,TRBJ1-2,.,TGTGCCAGCAGTTCTCTACTGGATGGCTACACCTTC,CASSSLLDGYTF
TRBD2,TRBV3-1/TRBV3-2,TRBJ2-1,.,TGTGCCAGCAGCCCCGAAGGGCGGGGGGATTACAATGAGCAGTTCTTC,CASSPEGRGDYNEQFF
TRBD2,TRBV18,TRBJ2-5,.,TGTGCCAGCTCACCACCTAGCGGGGATGAGACCCAGTACTTC,CASSPPSGDETQYF
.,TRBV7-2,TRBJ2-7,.,TGTGCCAGCAGCTTCATAGGGGCCTACGAGCAGTACTTC,CASSFIGAYEQYF
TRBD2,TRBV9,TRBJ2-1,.,TGTGCCAGCAGCGCGAGCGGGGGGGCGGGGAATGAGCAGTTCTTC,CASSASGGAGNEQFF
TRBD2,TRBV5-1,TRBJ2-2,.,TGCGCCAGCAGACCCAGTGTGGGAGGGCCAACCGGGGAGCTGTTTTTT,CASRPSVGGPTGELFF
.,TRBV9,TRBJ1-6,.,TGTGCCAGCAGCGGGGTACGAGGGACTGGGCTTAATTCACCCCTCCACTTT,CASSGVRGTGLNSPLHF
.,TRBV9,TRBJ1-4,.,TGTGCCAGCAGCGCGGGGGGTGAGCCGGGCCCCACAAACGAAAAACTGTTTTTT,CASSAGGEPGPTNEKLFF
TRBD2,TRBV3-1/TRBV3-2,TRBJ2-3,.,TGTGCCAGCAGCGTACGGACTAGCGAGCACACAGATACGCAGTATTTT,CASSVRTSEHTDTQYF
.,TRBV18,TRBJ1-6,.,TGTGCCAGCTCACCACCTGGGGAAGGGAGGTCACCCCTCCACTTT,CASSPPGEGRSPLHF
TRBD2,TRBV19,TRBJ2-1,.,TGTGCCAGTTCGACTAGCGGACACAATGAGCAGTTCTTC,CASSTSGHNEQFF
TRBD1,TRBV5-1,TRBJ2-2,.,TGCGCCAGCAGCCTGGGGACAGGGGGGAACACCGGGGAGCTGTTTTTT,CASSLGTGGNTGELFF
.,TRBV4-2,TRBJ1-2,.,TGTGCCAGCAGCCCACAGGGTGGGGGCTACACCTTC,CASSPQGGGYTF
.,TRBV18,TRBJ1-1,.,TGTGCCAGCTCACCGGGCTTGAACACTGAAGCTTTCTTT,CASSPGLNTEAFF
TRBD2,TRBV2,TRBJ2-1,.,TGTGCCAGCAGCCAAGGACTAGCCATATCCTTATCGGGTGAGCAGTTCTTC,CASSQGLAISLSGEQFF
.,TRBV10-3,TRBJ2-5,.,TGTGCCATCAGTGAGGGAGGGAAAGAGACCCAGTACTTC,CAISEGGKETQYF
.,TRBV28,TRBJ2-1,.,TGTGCCAGCAGTTTACTTGGCAGGCCGAACTACAATGAGCAGTTCTTC,CASSLLGRPNYNEQFF
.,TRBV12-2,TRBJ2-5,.,TGTGCAAGTCGCTTAGGGAATGCGGGAGGGGAGACCCAGTACTTC,CASRLGNAGGETQYF
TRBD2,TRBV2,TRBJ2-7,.,TGTGCCAGCAGTCGACCGGGACTAGCTGCCTACGAGCAGTACTTC,CASSRPGLAAYEQYF
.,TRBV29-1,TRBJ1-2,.,TGCAGCGTTTGGGAGTCTGGCTACACCTTC,CSVWESGYTF
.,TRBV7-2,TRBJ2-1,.,TGTGCCAGCAGCTTAGCTGCGGGACCCTACAATGAGCAGTTCTTC,CASSLAAGPYNEQFF
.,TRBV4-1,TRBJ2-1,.,TGCGCCAGCAGCCAAGGAGTCCACTCCGATGAGCAGTTCTTC,CASSQGVHSDEQFF
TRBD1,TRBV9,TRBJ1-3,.,TGTGCCAGCAGCGTAGAAGGGGGCAGGGGTGGAAACACCATATATTTT,CASSVEGGRGGNTIYF